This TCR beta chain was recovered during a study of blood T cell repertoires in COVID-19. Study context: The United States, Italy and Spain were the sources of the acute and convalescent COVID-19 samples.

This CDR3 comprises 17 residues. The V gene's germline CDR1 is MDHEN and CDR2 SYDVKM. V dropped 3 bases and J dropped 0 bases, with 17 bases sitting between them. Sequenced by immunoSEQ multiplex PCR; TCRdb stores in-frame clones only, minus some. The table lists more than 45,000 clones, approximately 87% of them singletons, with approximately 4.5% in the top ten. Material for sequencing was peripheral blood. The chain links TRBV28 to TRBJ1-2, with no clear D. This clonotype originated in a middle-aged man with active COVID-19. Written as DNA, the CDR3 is TGTGCCAGCAGTTTCCTGTCAGAATCTGATACTAACTATGGCTACACCTTC. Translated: CASSFLSESDTNYGYTF.